This T cell receptor beta chain is from a study of cytomegalovirus exposure and HLA in healthy donors. Notes on the study in general: In a later analysis, V- and J-gene trimming of beta chains associated with a DCLRE1C missense variant, replicated independently. A prior analysis recorded that most TCR beta V segments were productive about 90% or about 30% of the time. Presence/absence analyses assumed roughly uniform sequencing depth across donors.

Vbeta (60) and Jbeta (13) primers were used in the PCR. How the authors handled the data: An analysis performed later counted roughly 80 million unique TCR beta chains (approximately 10 million of them shared). The method was immunoSEQ multiplex PCR; TCRdb's version includes in-frame clones alone and lacks a portion of them. V and J calls and clone size follow that table, whereas D and trimming were derived from the DNA. This table holds around 190,000 clones, approximately 77% found once. The CDR3 loop spans 13 amino acids. Trimming cost V 10 bases and J 2 bases; bases outside gene matches: 5. Germline lookup yields CDR1 SNHLY and CDR2 FYNNEI. The table lists this clone with a count of one. What it binds is unknown.

The V gene is TRBV2, the J gene TRBJ1-2, with 9 nucleotides matching TRBD1. The specimen was PBMCs. This clonotype originated in a man between 40 and 49 years old in good health and CMV-seropositive. In DNA form, the CDR3 reads TGTGCCACCAAAGGGACAGGGAACTATGGCTACACCTTC. It encodes CATKGTGNYGYTF.